The 9 T cell receptor beta chains below come from one sample, sequenced in a study of PD-L1 blockade in urothelial cancer. Time point noted: peripheral blood 6 weeks after treatment start. TCRdb keeps only in-frame clones here, not all; method: immunoSEQ multiplex PCR. Of around 87,000 clones in the sample, 75% to 90% are singletons; the top ten hold about 8.4%. The source material was PBMCs, sampled around atezolizumab (anti-PD-L1) treatment. These receptors originate from a man between 65 and 80 years old with urothelial cancer.

This rearrangement joins TRBV7-2 to TRBJ2-3, with 7 bases fitting TRBD2. Trimming took 1 base from V and 5 from J; bases not matched to a gene: 3. CDR1 and CDR2 (germline): SGHTA, FQGNSA. The CDR3 consists of 14 residues. CDR3 nucleotides: TGTGCCAGCAGCTTAGGGGGGGGAAGAGATACGCAGTATTTT. The encoded protein is CASSLGGGRDTQYF.

The chain combines TRBV10-3 with TRBJ2-2; 7 bases agree with TRBD2. Germline trimming cut 4 bases from V and 0 bases from J; bases unmatched to any gene: 5. The CDR3 consists of 16 residues. Germline V gives CDR1 ENHRY, CDR2 SYGVKD. The CDR3, as DNA: TGTGCCATCAGTGCCCGAGCGGGGCCGAACACCGGGGAGCTGTTTTTT. Protein sequence: CAISARAGPNTGELFF.

The V call is TRBV4-2, the J call TRBJ1-1; 7 positions match TRBD1. Germline CDR1 LGHNA, CDR2 YNFKEQ. The CDR3 runs 16 residues. With V trimmed by 1 base and J by 0 bases, 5 bases remained unmatched. The CDR3 sequence is CASSQAPTGVNTEAFF. CDR3 in DNA: TGTGCCAGCAGCCAAGCCCCTACAGGGGTGAACACTGAAGCTTTCTTT.

This clone rates as medium-sized. The rearrangement links TRBV9 to TRBJ1-1, with 8 positions matching TRBD1. Germline-derived CDR1 and CDR2 are SGDLS and YYNGEE. V was clipped by 3 bases and J by 7 bases; unmatched bases: 17. CDR3 length: 17 residues. The CDR3 sequence is CASSATGRGLSDDEAFF. CDR3 DNA sequence: TGTGCCAGCAGCGCGACGGGCAGGGGGCTTTCGGACGATGAAGCTTTCTTT.

The chain is built from TRBV7-2 and TRBJ2-5; tentative D call: TRBD2 (6 bases). The germline gives CDR1 SGHTA, CDR2 FQGNSA. V was trimmed by 1 base and J by 7 bases, leaving 16 bases between them. This CDR3 region has 15 residues. CDR3 protein: CASSLVGGAEGTQYF. As DNA, the CDR3 is TGTGCCAGCAGCTTAGTTGGCGGGGCGGAAGGGACCCAGTACTTC.

This clone has only a few counts. The rearrangement links TRBV15 to TRBJ1-4; D might be TRBD1 (6 bases). Germline CDR1 is LNHNV and CDR2 is YYDKDF (reference sequence). The CDR3 sequence is 17 residues long. V was trimmed by 5 bases and J by 9 bases, leaving 25 bases between them. The CDR3 DNA reads as TGTGCCACCAGCGGGGGGGCGTTGGGACCAGGGCGGAAAAAACTGTTTTTT. Encoded protein: CATSGGALGPGRKKLFF.

This rearrangement joins TRBV12-5 to TRBJ1-1; no firm D call. CDR3 length: 14 amino acids. Germline CDR1 is LGHNT and CDR2 is FRNRAP. V gave up 0 bases and J gave up 7 bases, with 12 bases separating them. CDR3 sequence (DNA): TGTGCTAGTGGTTTGGTACCCCATGTGAGTGAAGCTTTCTTT. Amino acids: CASGLVPHVSEAFF. The full variable domain, completed using reference TRBV12-5 and TRBJ1-1, is DARVTQTPRHKVTEMGQEVTMRCQPILGHNTVFWYRQTMMQGLELLAYFRNRAPLDDSGMPKDRFSAEMPDATLATLKIQPSEPRDSAVYFCASGLVPHVSEAFFGQGTRLTVV.

V and J are TRBV11-2 and TRBJ2-1; 11 bases fit TRBD2. V shed 4 bases and J 3 bases; nucleotides not matched to a gene: 8. The CDR3 totals 17 residues. Germline V gene lookup returns CDR1 SGHAT and CDR2 FQNNGV. CDR3 nucleotide sequence: TGTGCCAGCAGCTCCTTTGGACTAGCGGGTAACTACAATGAGCAGTTCTTC. Translated: CASSSFGLAGNYNEQFF.

The V gene is TRBV28, the J gene TRBJ2-7; tentatively, D is TRBD1 (5 bases). CDR1 and CDR2 (germline): MDHEN, SYDVKM. V was clipped by 6 bases and J by 7 bases, with 13 bases between them. The CDR3 totals 12 residues. This CDR3 is CASSAGIVEQYF. CDR3 DNA sequence: TGTGCCAGCAGCGCAGGGATTGTAGAGCAGTACTTC.